The 3 T cell receptor beta chains presented below share a single source sample, sequenced in a study of blood T cells in healthy people across ages. Using a J-beta primer mix together with a sample-barcoded 5' primer, a second PCR was run for roughly 6 to 11 cycles. TCRdb independently ran MiXCR on the 5' RACE reads; one entry per CDR3 protein. The profile shows roughly 2 million distinct CDR3 sequences, approximately 50% of them singletons. Sequencing was carried out using blood. These receptors were obtained from a middle-aged woman in good health.

The CDR3 DNA reads TGTGCCAGCAGCCCACGGACAGAGAACACCTACGAGCAGTACTTC. The encoded protein is CASSPRTENTYEQYF. The J gene is TRBJ2-7, the V gene TRBV5-6; D may be TRBD1 (6 bases). The CDR3 runs to 15 residues. Trimming shortened V by 4 bases and J by 2 bases, and 16 bases separated the two germline ends. CDR1 and CDR2 (germline): SGHDT, YYEEEE.

The chain's CDR3 is CATSDPGTGKEQYF. The CDR3 bases are TGTGCCACCAGCGATCCCGGGACAGGGAAAGAGCAGTACTTC. This sequence joins TRBV24-1 and TRBJ2-4, with TRBD1 matching 9 bases. CDR3 length: 14 amino acids. With V trimmed by 7 bases and J by 13 bases, 13 bases remained unmatched. In germline, CDR1 is KGHDR, CDR2 SFDVKD.

V is TRBV14 and J is TRBJ1-6; TRBD1 agrees at 7 bases. The germline V gene encodes CDR1 SGHDN and CDR2 FVKESK. With 1 base clipped from V and 7 bases from J, the junction kept 7 bases outside the gene matches. CDR3 size: 16 residues. The CDR3 DNA follows: TGTGCCAGCAGCCAAGGATTCCGGGACAGAAATTCACCCCTCCACTTT. Its translation: CASSQGFRDRNSPLHF.